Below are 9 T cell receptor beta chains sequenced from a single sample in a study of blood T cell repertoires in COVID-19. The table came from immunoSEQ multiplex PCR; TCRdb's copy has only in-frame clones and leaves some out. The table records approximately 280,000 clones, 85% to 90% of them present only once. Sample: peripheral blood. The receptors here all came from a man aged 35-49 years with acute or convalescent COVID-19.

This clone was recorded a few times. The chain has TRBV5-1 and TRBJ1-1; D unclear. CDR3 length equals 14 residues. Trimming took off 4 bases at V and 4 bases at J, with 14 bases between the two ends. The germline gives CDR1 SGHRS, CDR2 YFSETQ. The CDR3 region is CASSITVSFTEAFF. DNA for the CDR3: TGCGCCAGCAGCATCACAGTTTCTTTCACTGAAGCTTTCTTT.

CDR3 sequence reads: CSASLDREQYF. The CDR3 bases are TGCAGTGCTAGCCTTGACAGGGAGCAGTACTTC. V gene TRBV20-1 combines with J gene TRBJ2-7; tentative D call: TRBD1 (6 bases). The ends were cut back, 3 bases at V and 7 bases at J, with 10 bases in the middle. This CDR3 comprises 11 residues. Per germline, CDR1 DFQATT and CDR2 SNEGSKA (reference sequence).

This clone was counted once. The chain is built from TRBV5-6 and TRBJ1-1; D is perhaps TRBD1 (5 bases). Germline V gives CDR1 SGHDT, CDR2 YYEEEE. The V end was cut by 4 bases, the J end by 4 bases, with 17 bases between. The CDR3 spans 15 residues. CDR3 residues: CASSLGSGSGTEAFF. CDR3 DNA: TGTGCCAGCAGCCTTGGATCAGGGTCGGGCACTGAAGCTTTCTTT.

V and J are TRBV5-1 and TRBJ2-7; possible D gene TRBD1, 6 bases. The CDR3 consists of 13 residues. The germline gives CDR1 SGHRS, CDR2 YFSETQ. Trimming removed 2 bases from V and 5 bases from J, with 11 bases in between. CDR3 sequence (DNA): TGCGCCAGCAGCTTTACAGGGATTCACGAGCAGTACTTC. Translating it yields CASSFTGIHEQYF.

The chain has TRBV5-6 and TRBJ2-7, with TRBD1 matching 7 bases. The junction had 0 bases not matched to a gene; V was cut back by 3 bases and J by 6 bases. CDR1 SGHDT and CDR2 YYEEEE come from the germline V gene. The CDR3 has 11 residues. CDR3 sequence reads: CASSSGGEQYF. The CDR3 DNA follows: TGTGCCAGCAGCTCAGGGGGCGAGCAGTACTTC.

The CDR3 DNA follows: TGTGCCAGCAGTGAACGACAGACAACTGAAGCTTTCTTT. As protein: CASSERQTTEAFF. The chain joins TRBV2 to TRBJ1-1; TRBD1 is a possible D gene (5 bases). CDR1 SNHLY and CDR2 FYNNEI come from the germline V gene. The CDR3 covers 13 residues. With 2 bases removed from V and 5 bases from J, the gap between germline ends came to 9 bases.

DNA for the CDR3: TGTGCCAGCAGTTTAGGTCTCTCCTACGAGCAGTACTTC. Its protein product is CASSLGLSYEQYF. The chain couples TRBV12-3 or TRBV12-4 to TRBJ2-7; D unclear. V lost 1 base and J lost 0, with 4 bases in between. This CDR3 is 13 amino acids long.

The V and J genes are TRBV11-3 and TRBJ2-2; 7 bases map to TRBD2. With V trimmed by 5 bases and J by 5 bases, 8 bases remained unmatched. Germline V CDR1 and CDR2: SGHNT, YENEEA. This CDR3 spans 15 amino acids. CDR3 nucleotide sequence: TGTGCCAGCAGCCCTGGGAGGGCAGAAACCGGGGAGCTGTTTTTT. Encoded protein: CASSPGRAETGELFF.

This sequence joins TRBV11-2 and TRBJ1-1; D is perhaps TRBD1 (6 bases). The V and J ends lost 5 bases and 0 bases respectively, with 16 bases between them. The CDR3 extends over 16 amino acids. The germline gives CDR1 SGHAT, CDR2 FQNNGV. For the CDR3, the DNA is TGTGCCAGCAGCCCCATCCGGACAGTTATGAACACTGAAGCTTTCTTT. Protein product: CASSPIRTVMNTEAFF.